This record looks at one TCR beta chain sequence and its context. Its antigen is still unknown. The sample holds other DNA sequences that translate to the same CDR3. There are 14 residues in the CDR3. Germline loops: CDR1 SGHAT, CDR2 FQNNGV. The V end was cut by 3 bases, the J end by 1 base, with 9 bases between. The sample originates from a study of shared clonotypes between healthy human individuals. Study-wide results and caveats: Generation probability values for non-shared clonotypes were lower than those for clonotypes shared by all four donors.

Produced via immunoSEQ multiplex PCR; TCRdb's table is partial and in-frame only. The sample shows approximately 2,300,000 clones, around 90% of them seen only once. This chain connects TRBV11-2 to TRBJ1-1; D possibly corresponds to TRBD1 (6 bases). The sequenced sample was naive CD4+ T cells from PBMCs. Subset here: CD45RA+ positively selected. This TCR derives from a man aged 18-30 years in good health. Some clones in this sample may be carry-over from other donors' samples. DNA for the CDR3: TGTGCCAGCAGCTTCACGACAGGGAACACTGAAGCTTTCTTT. As protein: CASSFTTGNTEAFF.